This T cell receptor beta chain derives from a study of identical twins. Unique molecular identifiers were present on cDNA, and template switching added a universal primer site. TCRdb independently ran MiXCR on the 5' RACE reads; one entry per CDR3 protein. The sample carries roughly 690,000 distinct CDR3 sequences, around 6% recorded once. The junction had 6 bases not matched to a gene; V was cut back by 4 bases and J by 5 bases. The germline V gene encodes CDR1 SGHDT and CDR2 YYEEEE. The length of the CDR3 is 15 residues. What was sequenced was naive T cells sorted from blood. This sequence joins TRBV5-6 and TRBJ2-5, with 12 bases identical to TRBD1. The receptor was isolated from a man younger than 30 in good health. CDR3 amino acids: CASSGGTGGWETQYF. DNA of the CDR3: TGTGCCAGCAGCGGAGGGACAGGGGGCTGGGAGACCCAGTACTTC.